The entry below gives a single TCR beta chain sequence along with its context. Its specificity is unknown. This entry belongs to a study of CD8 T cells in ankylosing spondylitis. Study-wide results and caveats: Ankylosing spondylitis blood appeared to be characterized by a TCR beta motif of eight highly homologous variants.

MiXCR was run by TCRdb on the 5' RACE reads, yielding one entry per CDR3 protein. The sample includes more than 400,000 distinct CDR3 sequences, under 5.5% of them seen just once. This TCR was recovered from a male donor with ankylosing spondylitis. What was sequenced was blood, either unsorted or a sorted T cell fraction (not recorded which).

CDR3 protein: CSVVGLKYEQYF. The CDR3 DNA follows: TGCAGCGTTGTGGGCCTCAAGTACGAGCAGTACTTC. This chain uses TRBV29-1 with TRBJ2-7; D is ambiguous. Germline lookup yields CDR1 SQVTM and CDR2 ANQGSEA. This CDR3 is 12 amino acids long. Trimming took 4 bases from V and 4 from J, leaving 11 bases between them.